These 11 T cell receptor beta chains were all obtained from the same sample, sequenced in a study of graft-versus-host responses after intestinal transplantation. This table comes from immunoSEQ multiplex PCR, and its TCRdb copy is limited to in-frame clones, with some not included. Here the sample spans about 85,000 clones, approximately 82% being singletons. The antigens for these receptors are not known. The sample consisted of unstimulated CD4+ T cells sorted from spleen or lymph node cells, taken before intestinal transplant. The receptor source for this set is a human donor who received an intestinal transplant.

This rearrangement joins TRBV10-1 to TRBJ2-3; 10 bases match TRBD2. The germline V gene has CDR1 WNHNN and CDR2 SYGVQD (reference sequence). The CDR3 is made up of 16 amino acids. After removal of 6 bases from V and 0 bases from J, the junction contained 6 bases not matched to a gene. CDR3 DNA: TGCGCCAGCAGACCAATTAGCGGGGGGAGCACAGATACGCAGTATTTT. Protein product: CASRPISGGSTDTQYF.

In its sample, this clone was seen a few times. The rearrangement uses TRBV5-1 and TRBJ2-5; 14 positions match TRBD2. After removal of 4 bases from V and 5 bases from J, the junction contained 7 bases not matched to a gene. The length of the CDR3 is 16 residues. The germline V gene has CDR1 SGHRS and CDR2 YFSETQ. In DNA, the CDR3 is TGCGCCAGCAGCCTGGGGACTAGCGGGGGAGGTGAGACCCAGTACTTC. Its translation: CASSLGTSGGGETQYF.

This clone has a handful of counts. V usage is TRBV6-1 and J usage is TRBJ1-2; D unclear. Germline V gene sequence: CDR1 MNHNS, CDR2 SASEGT. This CDR3 spans 15 amino acids. With 2 bases removed from V and 1 base from J, the gap between germline ends came to 11 bases. The CDR3 DNA sequence: TGTGCCAGCAGTGAAATCCCAGGTTATAACTATGGCTACACCTTC. Its protein is CASSEIPGYNYGYTF.

The chain couples TRBV18 to TRBJ2-7, with 7 bases that match TRBD2. Germline CDR1 and CDR2: KGHSH and LQKENI. The CDR3 covers 15 residues. With V trimmed by 4 bases and J by 1 base, 7 bases remained unmatched. The CDR3 DNA follows: TGTGCCAGCTCACTTCGGCTAGCGGATTCCTACGAGCAGTACTTC. It yields the protein CASSLRLADSYEQYF. Full variable domain (rest looked up from reference TRBV18 and TRBJ2-7): NAGVMQNPRHLVRRRGQEARLRCSPMKGHSHVYWYRQLPEEGLKFMVYLQKENIIDESGMPKERFSAEFPKEGPSILRIQQVVRGDSAAYFCASSLRLADSYEQYFGPGTRLTVT.

The CDR3 reads CASSQAPGLAGLEQFF. In DNA form, the CDR3 reads TGTGCCAGCAGCCAAGCGCCGGGACTAGCGGGACTTGAGCAGTTCTTC. V gene TRBV4-2 combines with J gene TRBJ2-1; TRBD2 agrees at 13 bases. The CDR3 contains 16 residues. CDR1 and CDR2 from the germline V gene are LGHNA and YNFKEQ. The ends lost 1 base at V and 9 bases at J; junction bases unmatched: 6.

In its sample, this clone was seen once. This chain links TRBV9 with TRBJ2-5; TRBD2 might be the D (7 bases). The CDR3 totals 14 residues. The germline V gene has CDR1 SGDLS and CDR2 YYNGEE. Trimming removed 0 bases at V and 3 bases at J, with 9 bases between. The CDR3, as DNA: TGTGCCAGCAGCGTAGGGGAGGGGGAAGAGACCCAGTACTTC. Protein product: CASSVGEGEETQYF.

The rearrangement links TRBV28 to TRBJ1-6; TRBD1 matches at 7 bases. The CDR3 covers 14 residues. Germline assignment: CDR1 MDHEN and CDR2 SYDVKM. With V trimmed by 6 bases and J by 10 bases, 9 bases remained unmatched. CDR3 region: CASSPDRVGSPLHF. The DNA of the CDR3 is TGTGCCAGCAGCCCTGACAGGGTGGGCTCACCCCTCCACTTT.

The chain joins TRBV29-1 to TRBJ1-2, with 11 bases aligning to TRBD1. The CDR3 extends over 17 amino acids. The germline CDR1 and CDR2 sequences are SQVTM and ANQGSEA. J lost 3 bases, V lost 0 bases, and 9 bases had no gene match. CDR3 in amino acids: CSVEDLRGDRGDYGYTF. Here the CDR3 DNA reads TGCAGCGTTGAAGATCTCCGGGGGGACAGGGGGGACTATGGCTACACCTTC. The entire variable domain, with the rest obtained from reference TRBV29-1 and TRBJ1-2, is as follows: SAVISQKPSRDICQRGTSLTIQCQVDSQVTMMFWYRQQPGQSLTLIATANQGSEATYESGFVIDKFPISRPNLTFSTLTVSNMSPEDSSIYLCSVEDLRGDRGDYGYTFGSGTRLTVV.

This rearrangement joins TRBV18 to TRBJ1-3, with D unresolved. Trimming stripped 2 bases from V and 4 bases from J, with 9 bases between. Germline V CDR1 and CDR2: KGHSH, LQKENI. The CDR3 is made up of 14 amino acids. CDR3 loop: CASSPAQFGNTIYF. For the CDR3, the DNA is TGTGCCAGCTCACCAGCGCAATTCGGAAACACCATATATTTT.

The rearrangement uses TRBV11-3 and TRBJ2-7, with a weak D call TRBD1 (6 bases). Trimming removed 5 bases at V and 1 base at J, with 9 bases between. The CDR3 contains 13 residues. Germline CDR1 SGHNT, CDR2 YENEEA. The CDR3 reads CASSPGQSYEQYF. The CDR3, as DNA: TGTGCCAGCAGCCCCGGACAGTCCTACGAGCAGTACTTC.

Only one count was recorded for this clone. The chain couples TRBV5-4 to TRBJ2-3; 7 nucleotides line up with TRBD1. Per the germline V gene, CDR1 is SGHNT and CDR2 is YYREEE (reference sequence). The CDR3 contains 13 residues. V was clipped by 3 bases and J by 4 bases; unmatched bases: 2. Here the CDR3 reads CASSWTGPDTQYF. The CDR3 bases are TGTGCCAGCAGCTGGACAGGCCCAGATACGCAGTATTTT. Full variable domain (rest looked up from reference TRBV5-4 and TRBJ2-3): ETGVTQSPTHLIKTRGQQVTLRCSSQSGHNTVSWYQQALGQGPQFIFQYYREEENGRGNFPPRFSGLQFPNYSSELNVNALELDDSALYLCASSWTGPDTQYFGPGTRLTVL.